This T cell receptor beta chain was found in a study of cytomegalovirus exposure and HLA in healthy donors. The PCR ran on 60 Vbeta and 13 Jbeta primers. Sequencing used immunoSEQ multiplex PCR; TCRdb keeps in-frame clones, though not all of them. This sample has approximately 140,000 clones, with about 73% found just once. Trimming left V 5 bases short and J 0 bases short, with 10 bases between. The CDR3 contains 15 residues. Per germline, CDR1 LNHDA and CDR2 SQIVND (reference sequence). The sample was PBMCs. This clonotype was obtained from a man in his forties in good health and CMV-seropositive. The J gene is TRBJ1-4, the V gene TRBV19; D call uncertain. Here the CDR3 reads CASSLTAATNEKLFF. The CDR3 bases are TGTGCCAGTAGTCTCACAGCCGCAACTAATGAAAAACTGTTTTTT.